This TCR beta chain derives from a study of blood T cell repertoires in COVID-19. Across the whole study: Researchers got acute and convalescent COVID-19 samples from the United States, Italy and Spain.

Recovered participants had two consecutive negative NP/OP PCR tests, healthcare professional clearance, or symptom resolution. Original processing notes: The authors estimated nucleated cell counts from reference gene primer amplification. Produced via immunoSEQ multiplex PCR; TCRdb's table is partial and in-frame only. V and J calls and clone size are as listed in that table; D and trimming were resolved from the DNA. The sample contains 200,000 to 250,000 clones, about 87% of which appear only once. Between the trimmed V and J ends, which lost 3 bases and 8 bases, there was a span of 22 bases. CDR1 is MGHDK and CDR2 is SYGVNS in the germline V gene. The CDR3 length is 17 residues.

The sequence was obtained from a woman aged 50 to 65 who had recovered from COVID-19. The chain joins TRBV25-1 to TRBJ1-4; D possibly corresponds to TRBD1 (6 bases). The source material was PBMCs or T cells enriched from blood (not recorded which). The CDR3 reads CASSEPGHTRLGEKLFF. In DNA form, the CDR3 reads TGTGCCAGCAGTGAGCCGGGACACACTAGGCTTGGGGAAAAACTGTTTTTT.